This T cell receptor (beta chain) derives from a study of cytomegalovirus exposure and HLA in healthy donors. Turning to the study itself: A preliminary data release comprised 80 million or so unique TCRs obtained from HLA-typed donors. Points from the study as a whole: Because they were indistinguishable, some V segments, including TRBV6-2 and TRBV6-3, were excluded. Compared with the approximately 680-donor mean, an Asian-associated ancestry cluster reportedly had fewer N-insertions, according to a later analysis. DRB1 had the most TCR associations and HLA-C the fewest, a later analysis found, with rates varying by HLA locus.

V lost 7 bases to trimming and J lost 5 bases, with 17 bases between them. Germline V gives CDR1 SNHLY, CDR2 FYNNEI. The CDR3 runs to 14 residues. The PCR used 60 Vbeta and 13 Jbeta primers. Using immunoSEQ multiplex PCR, the repertoire was profiled, and TCRdb retains in-frame clones only, with some absent. The sample carries tens of thousands of clones, 82% recorded once. Worth noting for this clone: The antigen is undetermined.

This TCR came from a man in his forties or fifties in good health and CMV-seronegative. The chain recombines TRBV2 with TRBJ1-1; D may be TRBD1 (6 bases). The material sequenced was PBMCs. The CDR3 is CASTWGGYETEAFF. The CDR3 DNA sequence: TGTGCCAGCACTTGGGGGGGCTATGAAACTGAAGCTTTCTTT. The variable domain in full, completed from reference TRBV2 and TRBJ1-1, reads EPEVTQTPSHQVTQMGQEVILRCVPISNHLYFYWYRQILGQKVEFLVSFYNNEISEKSEIFDDQFSVERPDGSNFTLKIRSTKLEDSAMYFCASTWGGYETEAFFGQGTRLTVV.